These T cell receptor beta chains were read from a single sample in a study of naive and memory T cell subsets. TCRdb called the UMI-ligation and nested PCR reads again in MiXCR, with one record for every CDR3 protein. The sample lists some 30,000 distinct CDR3 sequences; approximately 18% were seen once. The sequenced material came from effector memory CD4+ T cells from blood. The receptors were sampled from a human donor in good health. Both conserved end residues are part of each CDR3.

v_call,j_call,cdr3_aa
TRBV27,TRBJ1-1,CASSWGQGGNTEAFF
TRBV28,TRBJ2-2,CASSLSTSTGELFF
TRBV29-1,TRBJ1-1,CSVGGGAGLNTEAFF
TRBV7-2,TRBJ1-4,CASSFDQGGTGEKLFF
TRBV29-1,TRBJ2-1,CSVHSRRAGNEQFF
TRBV20-1,TRBJ2-1,CSASGLAGGNEQFF
TRBV5-6,TRBJ2-3,CASSLLGGQSTDTQYF
TRBV5-1,TRBJ2-5,CASSLGDRQETQYF
TRBV20-1,TRBJ2-7,CSASPQVEQYF
TRBV5-1,TRBJ1-2,CASSLGTADGGYTF
TRBV2,TRBJ1-4,CASSPGGAAEKLFF
TRBV6-5,TRBJ2-7,CASSYGAGMASEQYF
TRBV7-2,TRBJ2-2,CASSPLGTGSGELFF
TRBV28,TRBJ2-5,CASSLVGRQETQYF
TRBV6-1,TRBJ1-3,CASSGFRQGRDTIYF
TRBV7-6,TRBJ2-1,CASSPNPGLAGVEQFF
TRBV11-2,TRBJ2-3,CASSSTATQYF
TRBV5-5,TRBJ1-5,CASSPLQSNQPQHF
TRBV14,TRBJ2-7,CASSQDMRAQYF
TRBV4-1,TRBJ2-7,CASSQELAGVVREQYF
TRBV7-9,TRBJ2-3,CASSYLGQGLGDTQYF
TRBV12-3/TRBV12-4,TRBJ2-7,CASRLLSVGGEQYF